These T cell receptor beta chains were read from a single sample in a study of T cells in Graves' hyperthyroidism and ophthalmopathy. MiXCR, run by TCRdb on the multiplex PCR reads, gives a single entry per CDR3 protein. Among roughly 300,000 distinct CDR3 sequences, around 13% were seen once, and the ten largest hold about 26%. The sample taken for sequencing was blood. These receptors were collected from a woman aged 25 to 45 with Graves' hyperthyroidism. CDR3s include the opening cysteine and the closing phenylalanine or tryptophan. D genes are given only for firm matches. Clone size is stated in some rows and not others, as once, few, many or a class when expanded.

>NA|TRBD2|TRBV6-1|TRBJ2-7
CASTASGRIYEQYF
TGTGCCAGCACGGCTAGCGGGAGAATCTACGAGCAGTACTTC
>once|NA|TRBV5-1|TRBJ2-7
CASSLAGWAGYEQYF
TGCGCCAGCAGCTTGGCCGGATGGGCGGGCTACGAGCAGTACTTC
>few|TRBD2|TRBV12-3/TRBV12-4|TRBJ2-1
CASSSIGLAELMGEQFF
TGTGCCAGCAGTTCAATTGGACTAGCGGAATTAATGGGTGAGCAGTTCTTC
>NA|TRBD1|TRBV30|TRBJ2-5
CAWGQGGQETQYF
TGTGCCTGGGGACAGGGTGGGCAAGAGACCCAGTACTTC
>few|NA|TRBV20-1|TRBJ1-4
CSARGGSEKLFF
TGCAGTGCTCGGGGGGGCAGCGAAAAACTGTTTTTT
>NA|NA|TRBV27|TRBJ2-5
CASSYLVGGETQYF
TGTGCCAGCAGTTACCTGGTGGGCGGCGAGACCCAGTACTTC
>NA|TRBD2|TRBV5-4|TRBJ2-3
CAFTLAGGSTDTQYF
TGTGCCTTCACTTTAGCGGGAGGGTCCACAGATACGCAGTATTTT
>NA|NA|TRBV30|TRBJ2-5
CAWDAGPGETQYF
TGTGCCTGGGACGCCGGACCCGGGGAGACCCAGTACTTC
>many|NA|TRBV28|TRBJ1-5
CASRPLRAARGYQPQHF
TGTGCCAGCAGACCCCTCAGGGCAGCGAGGGGGTATCAGCCCCAGCATTTT
>NA|TRBD2|TRBV24-1|TRBJ2-1
CATSESGSSYNEQFF
TGTGCCACCAGTGAAAGCGGGAGCTCCTACAATGAGCAGTTCTTC
>few|NA|TRBV28|TRBJ1-6
CASRGAGDPGPGDF
TGTGCCAGCAGGGGGGCAGGGGACCCCGGACCCGGGGACTTT
>many|TRBD2|TRBV10-3|TRBJ2-1
CASGREETFYNEQFF
TGTGCCTCGGGTCGGGAGGAAACCTTTTACAATGAGCAGTTCTTC
>many|TRBD1|TRBV6-1|TRBJ1-4
CASTEGGTGLEKLFF
TGTGCCAGCACCGAAGGGGGGACAGGGCTTGAAAAACTGTTTTTT
>NA|NA|TRBV20-1|TRBJ1-1
CSARDPGGSTEAFF
TGCAGTGCTAGAGACCCGGGTGGGAGCACTGAAGCTTTCTTT
>many|NA|TRBV11-2|TRBJ1-1
CASRQLPVRGGLGNTEAFF
TGTGCCAGCAGACAACTACCGGTCAGGGGTGGGTTGGGGAACACTGAAGCTTTCTTT
>NA|NA|TRBV20-1|TRBJ1-2
CSATHFGSGGNYGYTF
TGCAGTGCCACCCATTTTGGGTCAGGTGGTAACTATGGCTACACCTTC
>many|NA|TRBV6-1|TRBJ1-4
CASSVLEGGDEKLFF
TGTGCCAGCAGTGTCCTGGAAGGAGGGGATGAAAAACTGTTTTTT
>many|NA|TRBV11-3|TRBJ1-2
CASSLSRGNYGYTF
TGTGCCAGCAGCTTATCAAGAGGGAACTATGGCTACACCTTC
>NA|NA|TRBV20-1|TRBJ2-1
CSARDRNSGLVSYNEQFF
TGCAGTGCTAGAGATCGTAATTCCGGGCTAGTCTCCTACAATGAGCAGTTCTTC
>many|NA|TRBV13|TRBJ1-5
CASSLANQPQHF
TGTGCCAGCAGCTTAGCCAATCAGCCCCAGCATTTT
>NA|NA|TRBV14|TRBJ2-1
CASGPSFGASSYNEQFF
TGTGCCAGCGGCCCAAGTTTCGGGGCGAGCTCCTACAATGAGCAGTTCTTC
>many|NA|TRBV9|TRBJ1-5
CASSADARGQPQHF
TGTGCCAGCAGCGCGGATGCGAGGGGGCAGCCCCAGCATTTT
>few|TRBD1|TRBV27|TRBJ1-1
CASSFGTGLKAFF
TGTGCCAGCAGCTTCGGGACAGGGCTCAAAGCTTTCTTT
>NA|NA|TRBV15|TRBJ2-7
CATSRGVSGTGIYEQYF
TGTGCCACCAGCAGAGGGGTTAGCGGAACGGGGATCTACGAGCAGTACTTC
>NA|TRBD1|TRBV18|TRBJ1-1
CASSRDSNTEAFF
TGTGCCAGCTCACGGGACAGCAACACTGAAGCTTTCTTT
>many|TRBD2|TRBV7-8|TRBJ2-2
CASSLDGGYPSKTGELFF
TGTGCCAGCAGCTTAGACGGGGGGTACCCCTCGAAGACCGGGGAGCTGTTTTTT
>few|NA|TRBV5-6|TRBJ2-2
CASSLDMSTGELFF
TGTGCCAGCAGCTTGGATATGAGCACCGGGGAGCTGTTTTTT
>many|NA|TRBV10-2|TRBJ2-7
CASTSDSYEQYF
TGCGCCAGCACTTCGGACTCCTACGAGCAGTACTTC
>many|NA|TRBV28|TRBJ1-1
CASSWGLPKLSNTEAFF
TGTGCCAGCAGTTGGGGACTCCCTAAATTGTCGAACACTGAAGCTTTCTTT
>NA|TRBD2|TRBV5-4|TRBJ2-3
CASSSTSEADTQYF
TGTGCCAGCAGCTCCACTAGCGAAGCAGATACGCAGTATTTT
>NA|NA|TRBV20-1|TRBJ1-3
CSARLGGPTSGNTIYF
TGCAGTGCTAGGCTCGGGGGACCGACATCGGGAAACACCATATATTTT
>many|TRBD1|TRBV12-3/TRBV12-4|TRBJ2-1
CASSFSGGSYNEQFF
TGTGCCAGCAGTTTCTCAGGGGGTTCCTACAATGAGCAGTTCTTC
>NA|TRBD2|TRBV10-3|TRBJ2-3
CATRIGEGRGDTQYF
TGTGCCACCAGAATCGGGGAGGGCCGGGGAGATACGCAGTATTTT
>few|TRBD2|TRBV18|TRBJ2-3
CASSIDRGRRDTQYF
TGTGCCAGCTCAATTGATCGCGGGAGGAGAGATACGCAGTATTTT
>NA|NA|TRBV7-9|TRBJ1-2
CASSLAFGDGYTF
TGTGCCAGCAGCTTAGCGTTTGGAGATGGCTACACCTTC
>many|NA|TRBV10-3|TRBJ1-1
CAMGRGGRDTEAFF
TGTGCCATGGGCCGTGGGGGACGGGACACTGAAGCTTTCTTT
>few|NA|TRBV9|TRBJ2-1
CASSQSGDEQFF
TGTGCCAGCAGCCAGAGCGGAGACGAGCAGTTCTTC
>many|NA|TRBV12-3/TRBV12-4|TRBJ1-1
CASTMSHTEAFF
TGTGCCAGCACCATGTCCCACACTGAAGCTTTCTTT
>few|NA|TRBV16|TRBJ1-5
CASSQPTGNQPQHF
TGTGCCAGCAGCCAGCCTACAGGCAATCAGCCCCAGCATTTT
>few|NA|TRBV24-1|TRBJ2-1
CATSDYPPHEQFF
TGTGCCACCAGTGATTACCCGCCTCATGAGCAGTTCTTC
>many|TRBD1|TRBV28|TRBJ1-2
CASSFRQGNYGYTF
TGTGCCAGCAGTTTCCGACAGGGGAACTATGGCTACACCTTC
>NA|NA|TRBV5-1|TRBJ2-1
CASSLGPASDEQFF
TGCGCCAGCAGCTTGGGGCCAGCGAGCGATGAGCAGTTCTTC
>many|TRBD1|TRBV11-2|TRBJ1-6
CASSLGTGSSYNSPLHF
TGTGCCAGCAGTCTAGGGACAGGGAGCTCCTATAATTCACCCCTCCACTTT
>many|TRBD1|TRBV27|TRBJ2-3
CASSVQGFTDTQYF
TGTGCCAGCAGTGTACAGGGGTTCACAGATACGCAGTATTTT
>many|TRBD1|TRBV12-3/TRBV12-4|TRBJ2-5
CASRSQGAETQYF
TGTGCCAGCAGGTCTCAGGGGGCAGAGACCCAGTACTTC
>many|NA|TRBV28|TRBJ2-1
CASIPSRGSYNEQFF
TGTGCCAGCATCCCGTCGAGAGGGTCCTACAATGAGCAGTTCTTC
>NA|NA|TRBV9|TRBJ2-2
CASSARGELFF
TGTGCCAGCAGCGCCAGGGGGGAGCTGTTTTTT
>many|NA|TRBV28|TRBJ2-7
CASSPQERRHYEQYF
TGTGCCAGCAGTCCGCAGGAGCGGCGTCACTACGAGCAGTACTTC
>NA|NA|TRBV7-9|TRBJ2-3
CASSLGTDTDTQYF
TGTGCCAGCAGCCTCGGGACCGACACAGATACGCAGTATTTT
>NA|NA|TRBV18|TRBJ2-1
CASSPKGRSSYNEQFF
TGTGCCAGCTCACCAAAGGGACGGAGCTCCTACAATGAGCAGTTCTTC
>NA|NA|TRBV30|TRBJ2-6
CAWSSNRVNAGANVLTF
TGTGCCTGGAGTTCAAACAGAGTTAACGCTGGGGCCAACGTCCTGACTTTC
>NA|NA|TRBV6-2/TRBV6-3|TRBJ1-4
CASRREKLFF
TGTGCCAGCAGACGGGAAAAACTGTTTTTT
>many|TRBD2|TRBV2|TRBJ2-5
CASSEGGKLSETQYF
TGTGCCAGCAGTGAGGGAGGGAAGTTGTCCGAGACCCAGTACTTC